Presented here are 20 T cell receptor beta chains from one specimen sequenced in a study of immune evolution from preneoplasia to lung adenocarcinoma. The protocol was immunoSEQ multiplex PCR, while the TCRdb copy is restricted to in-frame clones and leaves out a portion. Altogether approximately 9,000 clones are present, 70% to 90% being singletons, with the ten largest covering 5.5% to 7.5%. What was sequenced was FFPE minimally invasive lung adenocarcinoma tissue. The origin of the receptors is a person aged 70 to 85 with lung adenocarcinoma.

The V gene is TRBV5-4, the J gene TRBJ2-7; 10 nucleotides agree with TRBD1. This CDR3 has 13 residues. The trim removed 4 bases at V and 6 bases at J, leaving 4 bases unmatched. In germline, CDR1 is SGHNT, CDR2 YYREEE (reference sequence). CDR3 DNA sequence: TGTGCCAGCAGCCCCTGGACAGGGGGCGAGCAGTACTTC. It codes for CASSPWTGGEQYF.

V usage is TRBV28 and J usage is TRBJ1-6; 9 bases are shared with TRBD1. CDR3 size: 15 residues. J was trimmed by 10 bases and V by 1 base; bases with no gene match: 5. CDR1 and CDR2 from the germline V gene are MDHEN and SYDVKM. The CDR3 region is CASSLSGTGTSPLHF. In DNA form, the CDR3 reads TGTGCCAGCAGTTTATCCGGGACAGGGACCTCACCCCTCCACTTT.

CDR3 DNA: TGCAGTGCTACCTCTTGGAATGAGCAGTTCTTC. This sequence encodes CSATSWNEQFF. This chain uses TRBV20-1 with TRBJ2-1; D uncertain. Per the germline V gene, CDR1 is DFQATT and CDR2 is SNEGSKA (reference sequence). This CDR3 is 11 amino acids long. V was trimmed by 4 bases and J by 7 bases, leaving 8 bases between them.

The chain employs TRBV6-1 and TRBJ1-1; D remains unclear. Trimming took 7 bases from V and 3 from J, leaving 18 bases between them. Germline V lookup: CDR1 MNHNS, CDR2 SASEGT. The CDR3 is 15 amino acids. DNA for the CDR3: TGTGCCAGCAAAGGAAACCGGGCCCAAGACACTGAAGCTTTCTTT. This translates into CASKGNRAQDTEAFF.

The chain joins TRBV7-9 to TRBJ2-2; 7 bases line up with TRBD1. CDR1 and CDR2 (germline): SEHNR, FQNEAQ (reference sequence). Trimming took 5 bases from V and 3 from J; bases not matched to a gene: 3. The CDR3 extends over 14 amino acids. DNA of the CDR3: TGTGCCAGCAGCCCCGGACAGGACACCGGGGAGCTGTTTTTT. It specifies CASSPGQDTGELFF.

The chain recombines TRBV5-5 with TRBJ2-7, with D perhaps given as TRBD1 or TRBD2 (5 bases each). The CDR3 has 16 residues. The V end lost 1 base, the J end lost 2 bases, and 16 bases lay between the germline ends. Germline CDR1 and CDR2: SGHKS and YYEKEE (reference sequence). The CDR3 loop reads CASSLSPHRGPYEQYF. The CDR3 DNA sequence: TGTGCCAGCAGCTTGAGTCCCCACCGGGGCCCCTACGAGCAGTACTTC.

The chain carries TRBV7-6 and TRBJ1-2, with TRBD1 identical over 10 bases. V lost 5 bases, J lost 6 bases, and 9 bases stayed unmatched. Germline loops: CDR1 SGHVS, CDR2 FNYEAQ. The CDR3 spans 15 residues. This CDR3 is CASSPLGQGSDGYTF. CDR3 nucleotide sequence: TGTGCCAGCAGCCCTCTGGGACAGGGGTCAGATGGCTACACCTTC.

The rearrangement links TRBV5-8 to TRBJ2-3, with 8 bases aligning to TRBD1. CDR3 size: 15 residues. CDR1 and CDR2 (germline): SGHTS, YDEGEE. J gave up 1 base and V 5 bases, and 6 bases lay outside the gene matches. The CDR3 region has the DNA TGTGCCAGCAGAACGGAGACAGGGGGCACAGATACGCAGTATTTT. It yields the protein CASRTETGGTDTQYF.

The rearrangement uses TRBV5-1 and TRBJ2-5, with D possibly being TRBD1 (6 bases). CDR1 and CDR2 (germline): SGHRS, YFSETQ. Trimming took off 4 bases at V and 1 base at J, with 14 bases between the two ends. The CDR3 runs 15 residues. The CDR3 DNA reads TGCGCCAGCAGCCAATTAGGACAGTTCCAAGAGACCCAGTACTTC. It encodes CASSQLGQFQETQYF.

CDR3 bases: TGTGCCAGCAGCTTGATGTACACTGAAGCTTTCTTT. Translated, it gives CASSLMYTEAFF. This rearrangement joins TRBV5-5 to TRBJ1-1; unclear D gene. CDR3 length equals 12 residues. V lost 1 base, J lost 3 bases, and 4 bases lay in between. CDR1 SGHKS and CDR2 YYEKEE come from the germline V gene (reference sequence).

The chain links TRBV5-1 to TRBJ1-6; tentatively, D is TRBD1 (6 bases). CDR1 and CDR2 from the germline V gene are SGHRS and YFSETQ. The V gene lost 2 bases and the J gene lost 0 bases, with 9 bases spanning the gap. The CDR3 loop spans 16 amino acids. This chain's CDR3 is CASSLQGSSYNSPLHF. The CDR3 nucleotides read TGCGCCAGCAGCTTACAGGGTAGCTCCTATAATTCACCCCTCCACTTT.

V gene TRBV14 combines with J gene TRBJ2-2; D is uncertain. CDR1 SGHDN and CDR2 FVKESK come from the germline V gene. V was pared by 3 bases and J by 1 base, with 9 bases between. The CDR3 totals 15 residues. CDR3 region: CASSQSGRNTGELFF. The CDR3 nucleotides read TGTGCCAGCAGCCAGTCAGGCAGGAACACCGGGGAGCTGTTTTTT.

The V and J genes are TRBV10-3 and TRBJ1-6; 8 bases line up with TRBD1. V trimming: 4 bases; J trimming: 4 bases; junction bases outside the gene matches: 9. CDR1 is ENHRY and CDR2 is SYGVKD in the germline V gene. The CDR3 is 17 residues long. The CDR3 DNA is TGTGCCATCAGTGGTCCGGCGGACAGGGCATATAATTCACCCCTCCACTTT. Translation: CAISGPADRAYNSPLHF.

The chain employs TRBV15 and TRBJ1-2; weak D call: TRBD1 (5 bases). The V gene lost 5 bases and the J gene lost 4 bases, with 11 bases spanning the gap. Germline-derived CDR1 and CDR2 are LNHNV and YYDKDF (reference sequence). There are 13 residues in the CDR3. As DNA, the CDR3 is TGTGCCACCAGCTCCAGGGAACTCTATGGCTACACCTTC. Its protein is CATSSRELYGYTF.

The CDR3 nucleotides are TGTGCCAGCTCATTTGACAGAAATTCACCCCTCCACTTT. This encodes CASSFDRNSPLHF. V and J are TRBV18 and TRBJ1-6; D possibly corresponds to TRBD1 (5 bases). Germline V gives CDR1 KGHSH, CDR2 LQKENI. The V gene lost 5 bases and the J gene lost 7 bases, with 9 bases spanning the gap. CDR3 length: 13 residues.

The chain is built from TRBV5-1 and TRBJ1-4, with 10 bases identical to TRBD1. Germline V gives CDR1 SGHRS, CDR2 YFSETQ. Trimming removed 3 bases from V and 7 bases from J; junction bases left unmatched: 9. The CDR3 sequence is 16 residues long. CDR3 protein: CASSSGQGVSLEKLFF. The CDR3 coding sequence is TGCGCCAGCAGCTCCGGACAGGGGGTGTCTCTTGAAAAACTGTTTTTT.

This CDR3 reads CASTTLSYNEQFF. The CDR3 coding sequence is TGTGCCAGCACTACGCTCTCCTACAATGAGCAGTTCTTC. The chain links TRBV5-4 to TRBJ2-1, with D unclear. Between the trimmed V and J ends, which lost 6 bases and 0 bases, there was a span of 7 bases. CDR1 SGHNT and CDR2 YYREEE come from the germline V gene (reference sequence). CDR3 length: 13 residues.

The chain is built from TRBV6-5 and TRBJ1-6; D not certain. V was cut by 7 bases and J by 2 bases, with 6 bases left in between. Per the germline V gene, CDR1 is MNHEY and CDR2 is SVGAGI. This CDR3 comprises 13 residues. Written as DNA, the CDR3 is TGTGCCAGCACGGTCGCCTATAATTCACCCCTCCACTTT. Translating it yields CASTVAYNSPLHF.

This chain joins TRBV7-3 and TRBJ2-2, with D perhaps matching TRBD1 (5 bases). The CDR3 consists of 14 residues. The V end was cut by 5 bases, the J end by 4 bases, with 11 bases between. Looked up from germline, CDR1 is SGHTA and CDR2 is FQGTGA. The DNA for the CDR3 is TGTGCCAGCAGCCCTGGGGCGAGCACCGGGGAGCTGTTTTTT. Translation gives CASSPGASTGELFF.

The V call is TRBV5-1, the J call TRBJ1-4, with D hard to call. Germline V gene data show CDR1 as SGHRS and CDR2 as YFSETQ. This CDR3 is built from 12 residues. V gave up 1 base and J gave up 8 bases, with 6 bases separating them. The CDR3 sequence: CASSLTGEKLFF. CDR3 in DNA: TGCGCCAGCAGCTTGACGGGGGAAAAACTGTTTTTT. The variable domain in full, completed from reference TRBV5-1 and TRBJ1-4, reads KAGVTQTPRYLIKTRGQQVTLSCSPISGHRSVSWYQQTPGQGLQFLFEYFSETQRNKGNFPGRFSGRQFSNSRSEMNVSTLELGDSALYLCASSLTGEKLFFGSGTQLSVL.